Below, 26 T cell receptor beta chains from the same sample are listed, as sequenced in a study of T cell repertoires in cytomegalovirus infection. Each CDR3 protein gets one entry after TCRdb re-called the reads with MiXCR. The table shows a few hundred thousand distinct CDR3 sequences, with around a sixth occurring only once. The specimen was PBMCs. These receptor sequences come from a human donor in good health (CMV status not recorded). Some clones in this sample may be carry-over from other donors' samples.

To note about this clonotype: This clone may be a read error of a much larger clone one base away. CDR3 amino acids: CASSFLSYEQYF. In DNA form, the CDR3 reads TGTGCCAGCAGCTTCCTCTCCTACGAGCAGTACTTC. V and J are TRBV7-3 and TRBJ2-7; no clear D gene. The CDR3 has 12 residues. CDR1 is SGHTA, CDR2 FQGTGA, per germline. The germline V and J ends were trimmed by 3 bases and 0 bases, with 3 bases remaining between them. Using reference TRBV7-3 and TRBJ2-7 for the parts outside the CDR3, the full variable domain is GAGVSQTPSNKVTEKGKYVELRCDPISGHTALYWYRQSLGQGPEFLIYFQGTGAADDSGLPNDRFFAVRPEGSVSTLKIQRTERGDSAVYLCASSFLSYEQYFGPGTRLTVT.

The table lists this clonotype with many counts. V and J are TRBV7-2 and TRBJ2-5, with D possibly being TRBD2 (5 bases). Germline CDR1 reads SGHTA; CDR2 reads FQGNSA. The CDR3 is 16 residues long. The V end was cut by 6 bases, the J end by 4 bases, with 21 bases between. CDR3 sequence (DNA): TGTGCCAGCAGTCCTAGCCGATCTAGCTTCGGAGAGACCCAGTACTTC. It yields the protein CASSPSRSSFGETQYF.

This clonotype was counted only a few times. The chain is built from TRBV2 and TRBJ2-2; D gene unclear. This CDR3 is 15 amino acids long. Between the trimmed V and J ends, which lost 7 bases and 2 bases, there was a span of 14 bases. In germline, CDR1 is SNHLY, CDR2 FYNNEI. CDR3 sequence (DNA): TGTGCCAGCACGACGAACAGATTCAACACCGGGGAGCTGTTTTTT. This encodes CASTTNRFNTGELFF.

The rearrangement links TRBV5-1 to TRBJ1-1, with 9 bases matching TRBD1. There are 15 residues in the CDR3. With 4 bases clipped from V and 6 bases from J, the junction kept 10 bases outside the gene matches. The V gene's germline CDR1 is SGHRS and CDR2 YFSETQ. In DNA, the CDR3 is TGCGCCAGCAGCCCCGGGACAGGGTCCATGCCTGAAGCTTTCTTT. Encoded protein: CASSPGTGSMPEAFF. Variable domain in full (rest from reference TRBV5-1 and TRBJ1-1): KAGVTQTPRYLIKTRGQQVTLSCSPISGHRSVSWYQQTPGQGLQFLFEYFSETQRNKGNFPGRFSGRQFSNSRSEMNVSTLELGDSALYLCASSPGTGSMPEAFFGQGTRLTVV.

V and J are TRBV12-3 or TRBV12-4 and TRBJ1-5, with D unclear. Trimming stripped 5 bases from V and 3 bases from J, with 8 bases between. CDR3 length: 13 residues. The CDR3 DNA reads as TGTGCCAGCAGTCCCCGCCACAATCAGCCCCAGCATTTT. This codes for CASSPRHNQPQHF.

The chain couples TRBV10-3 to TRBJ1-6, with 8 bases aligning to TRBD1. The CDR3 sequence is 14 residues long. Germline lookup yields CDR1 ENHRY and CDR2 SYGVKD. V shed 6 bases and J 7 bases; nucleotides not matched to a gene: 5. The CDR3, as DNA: TGTGCCATCAGGTCACAGGGGGGAAATTCACCCCTCCACTTT. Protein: CAIRSQGGNSPLHF.

CDR3 DNA: TGTGCCAGCAGCACCGGGACGGGGTACGAGCAGTACTTC. Its translation: CASSTGTGYEQYF. The chain carries TRBV6-5 and TRBJ2-7; D might be TRBD1 or TRBD2, each matching 5 bases. The length of the CDR3 is 13 residues. Trimming shortened V by 6 bases and J by 4 bases, and 13 bases separated the two germline ends. From germline, CDR1 is MNHEY and CDR2 SVGAGI.

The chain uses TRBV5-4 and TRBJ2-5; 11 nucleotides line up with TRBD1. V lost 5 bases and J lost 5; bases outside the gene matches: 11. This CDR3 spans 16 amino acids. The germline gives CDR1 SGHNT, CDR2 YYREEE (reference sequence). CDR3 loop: CASRYGRTGGFETQYF. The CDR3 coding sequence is TGTGCCAGCAGATACGGTCGGACAGGGGGCTTTGAGACCCAGTACTTC.

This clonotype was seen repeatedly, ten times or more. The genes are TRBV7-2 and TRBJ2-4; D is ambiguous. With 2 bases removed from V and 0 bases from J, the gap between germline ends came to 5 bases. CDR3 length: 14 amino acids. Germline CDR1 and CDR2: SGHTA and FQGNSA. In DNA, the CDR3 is TGTGCCAGCAGCTTATCCGTAGCCAAAAACATTCAGTACTTC. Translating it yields CASSLSVAKNIQYF.

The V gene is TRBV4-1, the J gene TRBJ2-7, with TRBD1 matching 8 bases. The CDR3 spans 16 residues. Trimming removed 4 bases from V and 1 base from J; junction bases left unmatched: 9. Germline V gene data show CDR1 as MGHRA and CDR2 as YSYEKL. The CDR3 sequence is CASSPRQGIGSYEQYF. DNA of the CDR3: TGCGCCAGCAGCCCTCGACAGGGGATCGGGTCCTACGAGCAGTACTTC.

The CDR3 coding sequence is TGTGCCAGCAGTTCGAGGACAGGGTGGGCCTACGAGCAGTACTTC. It translates to CASSSRTGWAYEQYF. V usage is TRBV12-3 or TRBV12-4 and J usage is TRBJ2-7, with 8 bases that match TRBD1. The CDR3 is 15 amino acids. J was trimmed by 2 bases and V by 4 bases; bases with no gene match: 7.

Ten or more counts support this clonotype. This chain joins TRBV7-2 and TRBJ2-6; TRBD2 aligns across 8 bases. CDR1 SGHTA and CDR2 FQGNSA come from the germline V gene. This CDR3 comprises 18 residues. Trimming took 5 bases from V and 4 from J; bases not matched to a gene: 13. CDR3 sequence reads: CASSPIFGGATGANVLTF. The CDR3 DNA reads TGTGCCAGCAGCCCCATTTTCGGGGGGGCTACAGGGGCCAACGTCCTGACTTTC.

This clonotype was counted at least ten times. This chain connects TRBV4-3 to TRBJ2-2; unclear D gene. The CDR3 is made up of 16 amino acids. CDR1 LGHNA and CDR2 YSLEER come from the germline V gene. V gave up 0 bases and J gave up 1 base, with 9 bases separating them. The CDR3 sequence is CASSQDHSQNTGELFF. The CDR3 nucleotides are TGCGCCAGCAGCCAAGATCACTCCCAGAACACCGGGGAGCTGTTTTTT.

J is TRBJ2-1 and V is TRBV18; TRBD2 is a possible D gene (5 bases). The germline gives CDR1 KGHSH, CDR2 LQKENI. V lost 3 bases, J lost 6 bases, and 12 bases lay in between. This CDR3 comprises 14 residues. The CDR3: CASSPGWGVNEQFF. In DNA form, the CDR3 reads TGTGCCAGCTCACCCGGCTGGGGAGTCAATGAGCAGTTCTTC. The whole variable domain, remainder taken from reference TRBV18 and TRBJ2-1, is NAGVMQNPRHLVRRRGQEARLRCSPMKGHSHVYWYRQLPEEGLKFMVYLQKENIIDESGMPKERFSAEFPKEGPSILRIQQVVRGDSAAYFCASSPGWGVNEQFFGPGTRLTVL.

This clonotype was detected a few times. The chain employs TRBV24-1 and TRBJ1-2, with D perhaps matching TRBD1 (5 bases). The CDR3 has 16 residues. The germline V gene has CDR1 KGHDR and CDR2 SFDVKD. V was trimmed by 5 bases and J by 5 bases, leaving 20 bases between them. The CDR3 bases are TGTGCCACCAGTGGATCCTTCGGGACGGACCCTTATGGCTACACCTTC. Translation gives CATSGSFGTDPYGYTF.

CDR3 region: CSATLQDLGTEAFF. CDR3 nucleotide sequence: TGCAGTGCTACATTACAGGACCTGGGGACTGAAGCTTTCTTT. The chain combines TRBV20-1 with TRBJ1-1; D is perhaps TRBD1 (5 bases). V gave up 4 bases and J gave up 5 bases, with 17 bases separating them. This CDR3 region has 14 residues. The germline V gene has CDR1 DFQATT and CDR2 SNEGSKA (reference sequence).

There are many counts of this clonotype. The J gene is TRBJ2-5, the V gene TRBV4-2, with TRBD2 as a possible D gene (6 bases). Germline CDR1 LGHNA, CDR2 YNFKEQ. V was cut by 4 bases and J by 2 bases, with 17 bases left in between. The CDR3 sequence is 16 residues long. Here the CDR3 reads CASSPLFRGAQETQYF. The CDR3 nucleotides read TGTGCCAGCAGCCCACTGTTTCGCGGGGCTCAAGAGACCCAGTACTTC.

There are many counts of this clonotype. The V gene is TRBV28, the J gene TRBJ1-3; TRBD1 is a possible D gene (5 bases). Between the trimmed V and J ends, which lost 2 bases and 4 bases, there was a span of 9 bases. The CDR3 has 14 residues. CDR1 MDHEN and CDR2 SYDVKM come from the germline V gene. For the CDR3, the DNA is TGTGCCAGCAGTTTACCAGGGTCAGGAAACACCATATATTTT. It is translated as CASSLPGSGNTIYF.

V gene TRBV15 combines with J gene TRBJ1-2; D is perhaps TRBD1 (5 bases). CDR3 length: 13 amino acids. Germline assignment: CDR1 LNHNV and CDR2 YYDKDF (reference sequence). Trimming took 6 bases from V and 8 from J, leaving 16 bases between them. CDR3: CATSYAAGEGYTF. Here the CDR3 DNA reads TGTGCCACCAGTTATGCCGCGGGGGAAGGCTACACCTTC.

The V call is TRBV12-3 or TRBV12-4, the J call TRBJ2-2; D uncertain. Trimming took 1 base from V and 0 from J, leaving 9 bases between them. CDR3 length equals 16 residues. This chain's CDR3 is CASSLEGIPNTGELFF. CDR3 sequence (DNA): TGTGCCAGCAGTTTAGAGGGAATCCCGAACACCGGGGAGCTGTTTTTT.

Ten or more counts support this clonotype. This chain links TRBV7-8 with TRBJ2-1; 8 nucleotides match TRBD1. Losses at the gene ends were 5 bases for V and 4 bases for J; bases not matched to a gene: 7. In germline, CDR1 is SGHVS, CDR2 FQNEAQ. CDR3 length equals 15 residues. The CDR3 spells CASSPRQGTYNEQFF. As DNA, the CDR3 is TGTGCCAGCAGCCCGCGACAGGGGACATACAATGAGCAGTTCTTC.

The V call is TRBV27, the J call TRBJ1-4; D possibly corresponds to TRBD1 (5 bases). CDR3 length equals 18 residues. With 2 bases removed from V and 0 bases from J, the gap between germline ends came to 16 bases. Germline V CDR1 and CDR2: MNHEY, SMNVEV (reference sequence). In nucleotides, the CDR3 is TGTGCCAGCAGTTTAGGAGCGGAGGGGACTCCAACTAATGAAAAACTGTTTTTT. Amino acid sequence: CASSLGAEGTPTNEKLFF.

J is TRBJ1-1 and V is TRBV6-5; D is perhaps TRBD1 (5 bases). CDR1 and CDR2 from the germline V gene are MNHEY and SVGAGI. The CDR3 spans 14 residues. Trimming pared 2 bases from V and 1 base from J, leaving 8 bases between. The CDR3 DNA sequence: TGTGCCAGCAGTTACGTCAGGGAGAACACTGAAGCTTTCTTT. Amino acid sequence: CASSYVRENTEAFF.

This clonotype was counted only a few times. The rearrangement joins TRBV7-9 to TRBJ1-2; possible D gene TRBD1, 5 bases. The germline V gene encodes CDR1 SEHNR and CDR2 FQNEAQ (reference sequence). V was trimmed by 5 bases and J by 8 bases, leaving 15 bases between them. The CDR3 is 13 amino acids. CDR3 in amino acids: CASSPRGAEGYTF. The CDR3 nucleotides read TGTGCCAGCAGCCCCCGAGGGGCGGAAGGCTACACCTTC.

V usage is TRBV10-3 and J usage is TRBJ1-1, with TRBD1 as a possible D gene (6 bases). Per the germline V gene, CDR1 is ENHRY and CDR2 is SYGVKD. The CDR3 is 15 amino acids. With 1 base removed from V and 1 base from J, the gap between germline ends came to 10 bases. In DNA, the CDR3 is TGTGCCATCAGTGAGTACGGGACAACGAACACTGAAGCTTTCTTT. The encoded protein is CAISEYGTTNTEAFF.

Written as DNA, the CDR3 is TGTGCCACCCAGGGAGGGGGCTACGAGCAGTACTTC. Its protein product is CATQGGGYEQYF. The rearrangement links TRBV15 to TRBJ2-7, with D perhaps matching TRBD2 (7 bases). CDR1 is LNHNV and CDR2 is YYDKDF in the germline V gene (reference sequence). The V end was cut by 8 bases, the J end by 3 bases, with 11 bases between. CDR3 size: 12 residues.